A selection of T cell receptor beta chains follows, all from one sample in a study of T cell responses to AZD1222 COVID-19 vaccine. Assay: immunoSEQ multiplex PCR; the TCRdb copy retains only in-frame clones and omits some. This table holds some 74,000 clones, under 90% found once. The specimen was peripheral blood, collected 28 days after the second AZD1222 dose. The receptors originated from an adult who received the AZD1222 COVID-19 vaccine. CDR3s include the opening cysteine and the closing phenylalanine or tryptophan. The D gene is left open where the match is weak. Some rows mark clone size as missing; the rest say once, few, many or name a class of expanded clone.

>TRBJ1-1|NA|NA|TRBV7-8
CASSSDSVGNTEAFF
TGTGCCAGCAGCTCGGACAGCGTTGGGAACACTGAAGCTTTCTTT
>TRBJ1-5|NA|NA|TRBV3-1/TRBV3-2
CASSQGSQPQHF
TGTGCCAGCAGCCAGGGGAGTCAGCCCCAGCATTTT
>TRBJ1-3|NA|NA|TRBV9
CASSVDSAVSGNTIYF
TGTGCCAGCAGCGTGGACAGCGCCGTCTCTGGAAACACCATATATTTT
>TRBJ2-1|NA|NA|TRBV7-2
CASSLVGGDEQFF
TGTGCCAGCAGCTTAGTGGGGGGCGATGAGCAGTTCTTC
>TRBJ2-1|TRBD2|NA|TRBV9
CASSFGRGGRYEQFF
TGTGCCAGCAGCTTCGGTCGGGGGGGCCGGTATGAGCAGTTCTTC
>TRBJ1-2|TRBD1|NA|TRBV3-1/TRBV3-2
CASSSGTVFNYGYTF
TGTGCCAGCAGCTCCGGGACAGTCTTTAACTATGGCTACACCTTC
>TRBJ1-6|NA|few|TRBV19
CASSIISGQGASPLHF
TGTGCCAGTAGTATAATCTCTGGGCAGGGAGCTTCACCCCTCCACTTT
>TRBJ1-2|NA|NA|TRBV9
CASSVATLSRGNGGNGGYTF
TGTGCCAGCAGCGTAGCTACATTGAGTCGGGGGAATGGGGGCAACGGTGGCTACACCTTC
>TRBJ1-4|TRBD1|NA|TRBV7-2
CASSSRQGSNEKLFF
TGTGCCAGCAGCTCACGACAGGGCTCTAATGAAAAACTGTTTTTT
>TRBJ2-7|TRBD2|NA|TRBV28
CASTPGASGAYEQYF
TGTGCCAGCACCCCAGGCGCTAGCGGGGCCTACGAGCAGTACTTC
>TRBJ1-3|TRBD1|NA|TRBV28
CASSLGQGEGGGNTIYF
TGTGCCAGCAGTTTGGGACAGGGCGAAGGGGGTGGAAACACCATATATTTT
>TRBJ1-5|NA|once|TRBV28
CASSFARGRYLNQPQHF
TGTGCCAGCAGTTTTGCCCGGGGACGATACCTAAATCAGCCCCAGCATTTT
>TRBJ1-1|TRBD1|NA|TRBV28
CASSSPGQALNTEAFF
TGTGCCAGCAGTTCCCCGGGACAGGCTCTGAACACTGAAGCTTTCTTT
>TRBJ1-1|NA|NA|TRBV28
CASTGGRGWTEAFF
TGTGCCAGCACCGGGGGGCGCGGTTGGACTGAAGCTTTCTTT
>TRBJ2-7|NA|NA|TRBV6-5
CASSYRIGGLYEQYF
TGTGCCAGCAGTTACAGAATCGGAGGGCTATACGAGCAGTACTTC
>TRBJ1-5|NA|few|TRBV6-5
CASSRDKYQPQHF
TGTGCCAGCAGCCGGGACAAATACCAGCCCCAGCATTTT
>TRBJ1-1|TRBD1|NA|TRBV27
CASSSYRGGMSFGAFF
TGTGCCAGCAGTTCATACAGGGGAGGGATGTCTTTCGGAGCTTTCTTT
>TRBJ2-1|NA|NA|TRBV3-1/TRBV3-2
CASSHVRGARADEQFF
TGTGCCAGCAGCCACGTTAGGGGGGCGCGGGCCGATGAGCAGTTCTTC
>TRBJ2-7|NA|NA|TRBV7-9
CASTPDLGYEQYF
TGTGCCAGCACCCCCGACCTGGGCTACGAGCAGTACTTC
>TRBJ1-5|NA|NA|TRBV30
CAWSRASNQPQHF
TGTGCCTGGAGCAGGGCCAGCAATCAGCCCCAGCATTTT
>TRBJ1-1|NA|NA|TRBV30
CAWTVGGLWTEAFF
TGTGCCTGGACCGTGGGGGGTTTGTGGACTGAAGCTTTCTTT
>TRBJ1-5|NA|NA|TRBV6-5
CASSPPPQHF
TGTGCCAGCAGTCCTCCGCCCCAGCATTTT
>TRBJ2-3|NA|NA|TRBV12-2
CASRLDRGSLRDTDTQYF
TGTGCAAGTCGCTTAGATAGAGGTTCATTGAGGGACACAGATACGCAGTATTTT
>TRBJ1-1|TRBD1|NA|TRBV7-6
CASSTGGDTEAFF
TGTGCCAGCAGCACAGGGGGGGACACTGAAGCTTTCTTT
>TRBJ1-1|NA|NA|TRBV6-2/TRBV6-3
CASSYSSGEAFF
TGTGCCAGCAGTTACAGTAGCGGTGAAGCTTTCTTT
>TRBJ2-5|NA|NA|TRBV19
CASSIGIQETQYF
TGTGCCAGTAGTATAGGTATTCAAGAGACCCAGTACTTC
>TRBJ1-5|NA|NA|TRBV11-1
CASSPGPGPQHF
TGTGCCAGCAGCCCAGGGCCGGGGCCCCAGCATTTT
>TRBJ2-7|TRBD2|NA|TRBV3-1/TRBV3-2
CASSPRLAGTYEQYF
TGTGCCAGCAGCCCACGCCTAGCGGGGACCTACGAGCAGTACTTC
>TRBJ2-7|TRBD1|NA|TRBV7-9
CASSLAGTGLYEQYF
TGTGCCAGCAGCTTAGCAGGGACAGGTCTTTACGAGCAGTACTTC
>TRBJ1-1|NA|NA|TRBV24-1
CATSGGAASTEAFF
TGTGCCACCAGTGGGGGGGCGGCTTCCACTGAAGCTTTCTTT
>TRBJ1-1|NA|NA|TRBV10-3
CAIRGGRNTEAFF
TGTGCCATCAGGGGGGGACGAAACACTGAAGCTTTCTTT
>TRBJ2-1|NA|NA|TRBV7-9
CASYGVGVQFF
TGTGCCAGTTACGGGGTCGGTGTTCAGTTCTTC
>TRBJ2-7|NA|once|TRBV9
CASSPPNEDEQYF
TGTGCCAGCAGCCCCCCAAACGAAGACGAGCAGTACTTC
>TRBJ1-4|NA|once|TRBV27
CASSPGTANEKLFF
TGTGCCAGCAGCCCAGGGACGGCTAATGAAAAACTGTTTTTT
>TRBJ2-7|NA|NA|TRBV5-4
CASSPGTFYEQYF
TGTGCCAGCAGCCCCGGGACTTTCTACGAGCAGTACTTC
>TRBJ2-1|TRBD1|NA|TRBV11-3
CASSFSGTGGNEQFF
TGTGCCAGCAGCTTTTCCGGGACAGGGGGGAATGAGCAGTTCTTC
>TRBJ2-1|NA|NA|TRBV28
CASSPRLNEQFF
TGTGCCAGCAGCCCGAGACTCAATGAGCAGTTCTTC
>TRBJ1-2|NA|once|TRBV29-1
CSVVPVYAQRGYTF
TGCAGCGTTGTCCCGGTGTATGCGCAGAGGGGCTACACCTTC
>TRBJ1-5|NA|NA|TRBV19
CASSIVGGAHQPQHF
TGTGCCAGTAGTATAGTTGGCGGGGCTCATCAGCCCCAGCATTTT
>TRBJ1-5|NA|few|TRBV11-3
CASSSRDSNQPQHF
TGTGCCAGCAGCTCCCGGGACAGCAATCAGCCCCAGCATTTT
>TRBJ1-5|NA|NA|TRBV7-9
CASSRDSGDQPQHF
TGTGCCAGCAGCCGAGACAGCGGCGATCAGCCCCAGCATTTT
>TRBJ2-2|NA|NA|TRBV9
CASTPRVGTGELFF
TGTGCCAGCACACCCAGGGTGGGCACCGGGGAGCTGTTTTTT
>TRBJ1-1|NA|NA|TRBV5-1
CASSLAPVNTEAFF
TGCGCCAGCAGCTTGGCCCCAGTGAACACTGAAGCTTTCTTT
>TRBJ2-5|NA|NA|TRBV9
CASSVAVGGASETQYF
TGTGCCAGCAGCGTAGCGGTGGGGGGGGCCTCTGAGACCCAGTACTTC
>TRBJ1-5|TRBD1|NA|TRBV7-2
CASSSDRGIHQPQHF
TGTGCCAGCAGCTCGGACAGGGGGATTCATCAGCCCCAGCATTTT
>TRBJ2-7|TRBD1|NA|TRBV2
CASSTDRGGYEQYF
TGTGCCAGCAGCACGGACAGGGGAGGCTACGAGCAGTACTTC
>TRBJ1-2|TRBD1|once|TRBV24-1
CATSAGTVEKGYTF
TGTGCCACCAGCGCCGGGACAGTAGAGAAAGGCTACACCTTC
>TRBJ2-1|TRBD2|NA|TRBV5-1
CASSPWTSGNEQFF
TGCGCCAGCAGCCCCTGGACTAGCGGGAATGAGCAGTTCTTC
>TRBJ2-7|NA|NA|TRBV4-2
CASSQETGVSSYEQYF
TGTGCCAGCAGCCAAGAGACAGGAGTTAGCTCCTACGAGCAGTACTTC
>TRBJ1-2|NA|NA|TRBV7-8
CASSLHGGDLNYGYTF
TGTGCCAGCAGCTTACATGGCGGGGATCTGAACTATGGCTACACCTTC
>TRBJ2-7|NA|NA|TRBV7-3
CASSPDSSSYEQYF
TGTGCCAGCAGCCCCGACAGTAGCTCCTACGAGCAGTACTTC
>TRBJ1-1|NA|NA|TRBV30
CAWRGPSNTEAFF
TGTGCCTGGAGGGGGCCTTCGAACACTGAAGCTTTCTTT
>TRBJ2-1|NA|NA|TRBV5-4
CASTLGTETFREQFF
TGTGCCAGCACCCTAGGGACTGAGACGTTCAGGGAGCAGTTCTTC